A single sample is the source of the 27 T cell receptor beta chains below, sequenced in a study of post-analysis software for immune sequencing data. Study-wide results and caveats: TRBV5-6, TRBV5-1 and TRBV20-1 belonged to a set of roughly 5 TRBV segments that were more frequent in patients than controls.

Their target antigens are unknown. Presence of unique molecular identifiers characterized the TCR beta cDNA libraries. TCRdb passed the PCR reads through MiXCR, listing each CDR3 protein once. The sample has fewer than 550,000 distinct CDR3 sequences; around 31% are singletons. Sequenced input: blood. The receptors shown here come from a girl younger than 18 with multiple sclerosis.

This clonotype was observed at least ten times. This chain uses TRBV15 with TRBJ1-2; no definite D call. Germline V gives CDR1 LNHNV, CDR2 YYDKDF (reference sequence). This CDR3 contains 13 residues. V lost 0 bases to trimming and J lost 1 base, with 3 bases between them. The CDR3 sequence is CATSREINYGYTF. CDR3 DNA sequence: TGTGCCACCAGCAGAGAAATTAACTATGGCTACACCTTC.

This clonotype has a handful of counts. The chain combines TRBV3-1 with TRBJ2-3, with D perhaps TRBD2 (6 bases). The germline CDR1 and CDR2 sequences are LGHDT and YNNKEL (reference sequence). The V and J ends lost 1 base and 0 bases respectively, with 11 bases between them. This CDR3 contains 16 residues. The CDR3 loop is CASSQARDFSTDTQYF. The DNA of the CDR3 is TGTGCCAGCAGCCAAGCGCGGGATTTCAGCACAGATACGCAGTATTTT.

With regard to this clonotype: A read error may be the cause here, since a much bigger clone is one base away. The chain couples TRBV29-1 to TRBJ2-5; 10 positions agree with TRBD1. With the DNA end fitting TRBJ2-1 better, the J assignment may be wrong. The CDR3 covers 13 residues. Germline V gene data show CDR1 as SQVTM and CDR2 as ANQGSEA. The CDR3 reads CSSRQGAAETQFF. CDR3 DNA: TGCAGCTCCAGACAGGGGGCTGCAGAGACCCAGTTCTTC.

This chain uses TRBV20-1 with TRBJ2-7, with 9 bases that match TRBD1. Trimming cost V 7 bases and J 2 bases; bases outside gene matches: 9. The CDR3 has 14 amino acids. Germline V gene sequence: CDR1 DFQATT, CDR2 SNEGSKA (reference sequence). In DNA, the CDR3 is TGCAGTGTTCTGGACAGGGGAAGGCCCTACGAGCAGTACTTC. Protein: CSVLDRGRPYEQYF.

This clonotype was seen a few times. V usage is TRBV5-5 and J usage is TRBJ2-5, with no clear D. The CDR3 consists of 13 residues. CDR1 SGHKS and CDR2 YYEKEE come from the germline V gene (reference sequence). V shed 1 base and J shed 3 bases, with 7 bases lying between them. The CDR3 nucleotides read TGTGCCAGCAGCTTGTGGGCGGAAGAGACCCAGTACTTC. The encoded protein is CASSLWAEETQYF.

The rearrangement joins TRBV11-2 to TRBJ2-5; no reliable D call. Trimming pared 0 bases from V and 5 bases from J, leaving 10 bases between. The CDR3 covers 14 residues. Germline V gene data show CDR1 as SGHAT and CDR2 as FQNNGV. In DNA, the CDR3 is TGTGCCAGCAGCTTAGAGTCATGGGTGGAGACCCAGTACTTC. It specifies CASSLESWVETQYF.

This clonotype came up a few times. In nucleotides, the CDR3 is TGCGCCAGCAGCTTGGATCCGGGACAGGGGGCTAATGAGCAGTTCTTC. Translation gives CASSLDPGQGANEQFF. The J gene is TRBJ2-1, the V gene TRBV5-1; 12 nucleotides align to TRBD1. Germline V gene lookup returns CDR1 SGHRS and CDR2 YFSETQ. The CDR3 loop spans 16 amino acids. V lost 0 bases to trimming and J lost 7 bases; unmatched junction nucleotides: 5. The full variable domain, with the rest looked up from reference TRBV5-1 and TRBJ2-1, is KAGVTQTPRYLIKTRGQQVTLSCSPISGHRSVSWYQQTPGQGLQFLFEYFSETQRNKGNFPGRFSGRQFSNSRSEMNVSTLELGDSALYLCASSLDPGQGANEQFFGPGTRLTVL.

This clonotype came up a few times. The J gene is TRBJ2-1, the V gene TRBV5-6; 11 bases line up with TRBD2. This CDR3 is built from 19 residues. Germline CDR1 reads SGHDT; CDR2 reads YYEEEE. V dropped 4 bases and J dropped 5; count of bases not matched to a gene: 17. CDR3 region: CASSPALAGGPGPNNEQFF. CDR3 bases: TGTGCCAGCAGCCCGGCTTTAGCGGGGGGGCCGGGACCTAACAATGAGCAGTTCTTC.

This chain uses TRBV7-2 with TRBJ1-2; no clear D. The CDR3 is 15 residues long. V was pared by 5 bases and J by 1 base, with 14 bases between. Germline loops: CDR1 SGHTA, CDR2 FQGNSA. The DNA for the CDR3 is TGTGCCAGCAGCCCCGTCGACCTTCATAACTATGGCTACACCTTC. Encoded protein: CASSPVDLHNYGYTF. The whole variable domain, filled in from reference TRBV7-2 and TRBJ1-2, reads GAGVSQSPSNKVTEKGKDVELRCDPISGHTALYWYRQSLGQGLEFLIYFQGNSAPDKSGLPSDRFSAERTGGSVSTLTIQRTQQEDSAVYLCASSPVDLHNYGYTFGSGTRLTVV.

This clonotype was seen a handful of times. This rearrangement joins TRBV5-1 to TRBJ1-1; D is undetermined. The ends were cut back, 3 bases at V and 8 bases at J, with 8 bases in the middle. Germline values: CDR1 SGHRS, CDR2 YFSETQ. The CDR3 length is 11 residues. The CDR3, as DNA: TGCGCCAGCAGCTCAGGATCCGAAGCTTTCTTT. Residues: CASSSGSEAFF.

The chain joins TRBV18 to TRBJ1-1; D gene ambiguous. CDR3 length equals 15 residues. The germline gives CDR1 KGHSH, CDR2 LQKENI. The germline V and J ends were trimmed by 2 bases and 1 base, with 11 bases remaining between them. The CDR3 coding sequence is TGTGCCAGCTCACCATATCTCCAATCGAACACTGAAGCTTTCTTT. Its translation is CASSPYLQSNTEAFF.

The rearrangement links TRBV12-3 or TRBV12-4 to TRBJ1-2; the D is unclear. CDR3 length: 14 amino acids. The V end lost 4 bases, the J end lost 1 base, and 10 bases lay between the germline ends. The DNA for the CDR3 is TGTGCCAGCAGTTGGACGGGCCTTAACTATGGCTACACCTTC. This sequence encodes CASSWTGLNYGYTF.

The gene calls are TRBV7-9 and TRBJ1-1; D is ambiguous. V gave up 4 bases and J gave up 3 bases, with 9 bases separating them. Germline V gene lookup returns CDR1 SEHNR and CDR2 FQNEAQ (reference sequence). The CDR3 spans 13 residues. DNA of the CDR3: TGTGCCAGCAGCTCACCATGGGACACTGAAGCTTTCTTT. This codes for CASSSPWDTEAFF.

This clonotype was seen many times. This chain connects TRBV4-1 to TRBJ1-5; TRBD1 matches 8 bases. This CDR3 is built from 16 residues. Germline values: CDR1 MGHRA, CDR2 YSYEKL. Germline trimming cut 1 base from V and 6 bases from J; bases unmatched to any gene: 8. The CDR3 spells CASSQGHGTGPQPQHF. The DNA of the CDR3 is TGCGCCAGCAGCCAAGGGCACGGGACAGGACCTCAGCCCCAGCATTTT.

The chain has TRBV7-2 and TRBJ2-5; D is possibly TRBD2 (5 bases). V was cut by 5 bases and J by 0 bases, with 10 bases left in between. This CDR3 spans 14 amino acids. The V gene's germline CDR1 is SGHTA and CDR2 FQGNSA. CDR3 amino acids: CASSVNGNQETQYF. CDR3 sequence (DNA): TGTGCCAGCAGCGTAAACGGGAACCAAGAGACCCAGTACTTC.

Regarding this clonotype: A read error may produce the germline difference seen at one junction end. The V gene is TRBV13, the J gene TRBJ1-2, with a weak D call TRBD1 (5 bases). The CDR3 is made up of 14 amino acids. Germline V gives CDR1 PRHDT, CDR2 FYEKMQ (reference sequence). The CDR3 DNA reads TGTGCTAGCAGCCGCAGCGGGGGTGGCTATGGCTACACCTTC. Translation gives CASSRSGGGYGYTF.

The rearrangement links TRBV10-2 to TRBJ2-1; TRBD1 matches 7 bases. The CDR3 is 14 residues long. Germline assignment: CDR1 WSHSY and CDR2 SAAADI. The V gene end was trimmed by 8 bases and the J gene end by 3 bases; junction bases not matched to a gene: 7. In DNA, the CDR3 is TGCGCCAGCCTTAACGGACAGGACTACAATGAGCAGTTCTTC. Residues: CASLNGQDYNEQFF.

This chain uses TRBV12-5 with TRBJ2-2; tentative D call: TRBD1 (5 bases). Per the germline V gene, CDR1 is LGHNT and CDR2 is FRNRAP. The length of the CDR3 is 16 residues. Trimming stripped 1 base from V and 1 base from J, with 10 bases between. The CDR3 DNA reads TGTGCTAGTGGTTTGGACCTAACAGGGAACACCGGGGAGCTGTTTTTT. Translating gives CASGLDLTGNTGELFF.

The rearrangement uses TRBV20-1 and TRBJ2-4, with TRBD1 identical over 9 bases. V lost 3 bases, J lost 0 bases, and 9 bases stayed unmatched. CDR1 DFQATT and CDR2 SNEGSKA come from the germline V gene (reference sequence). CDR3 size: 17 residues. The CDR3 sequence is CSASGTGFILAKNIQYF. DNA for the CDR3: TGCAGTGCTAGTGGGACAGGGTTCATCCTAGCCAAAAACATTCAGTACTTC.

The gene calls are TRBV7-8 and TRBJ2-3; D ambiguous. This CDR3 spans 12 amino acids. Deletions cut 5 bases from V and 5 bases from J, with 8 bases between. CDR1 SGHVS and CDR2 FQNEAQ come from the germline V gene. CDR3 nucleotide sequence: TGTGCCAGCAGCCCTCCGTTAGATACGCAGTATTTT. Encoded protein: CASSPPLDTQYF.

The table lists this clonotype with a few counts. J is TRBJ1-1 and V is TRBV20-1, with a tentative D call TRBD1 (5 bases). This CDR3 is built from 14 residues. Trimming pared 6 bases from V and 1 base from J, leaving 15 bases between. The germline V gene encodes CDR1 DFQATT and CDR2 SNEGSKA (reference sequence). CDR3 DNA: TGCAGTGCCTCTAACCCCGGGGCGAACACTGAAGCTTTCTTT. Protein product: CSASNPGANTEAFF.

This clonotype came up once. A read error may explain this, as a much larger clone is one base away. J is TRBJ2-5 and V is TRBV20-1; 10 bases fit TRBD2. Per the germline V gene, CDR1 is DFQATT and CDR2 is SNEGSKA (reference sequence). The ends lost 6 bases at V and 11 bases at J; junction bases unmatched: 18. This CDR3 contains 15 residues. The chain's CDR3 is CSAEGVAGGLNEQYF. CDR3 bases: TGCAGTGCAGAGGGGGTAGCGGGGGGCCTCAATGAGCAGTACTTC.

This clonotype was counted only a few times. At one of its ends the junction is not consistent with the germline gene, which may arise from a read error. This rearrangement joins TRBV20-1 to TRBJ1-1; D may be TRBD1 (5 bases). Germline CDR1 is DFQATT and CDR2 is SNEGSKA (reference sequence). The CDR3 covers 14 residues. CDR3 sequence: CSAREGTAGTEAFF. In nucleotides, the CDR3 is TGCAGTGCTAGAGAGGGGACGGCGGGCACTGAGGCTTTCTTT.

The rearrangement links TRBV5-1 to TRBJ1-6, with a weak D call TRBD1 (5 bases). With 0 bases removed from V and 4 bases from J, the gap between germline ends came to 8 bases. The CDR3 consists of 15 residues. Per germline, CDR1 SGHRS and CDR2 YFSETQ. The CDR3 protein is CASSLEAGYNSPLHF. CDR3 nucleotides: TGCGCCAGCAGCTTGGAGGCAGGGTATAATTCACCCCTCCACTTT.

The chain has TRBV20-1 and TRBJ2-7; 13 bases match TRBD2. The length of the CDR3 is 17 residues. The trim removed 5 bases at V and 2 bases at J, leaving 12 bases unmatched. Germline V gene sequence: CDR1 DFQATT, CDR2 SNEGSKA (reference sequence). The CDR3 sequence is CSASPTSGGALTYEQYF. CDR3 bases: TGCAGTGCTTCCCCTACTAGCGGGGGGGCCTTAACCTACGAGCAGTACTTC.

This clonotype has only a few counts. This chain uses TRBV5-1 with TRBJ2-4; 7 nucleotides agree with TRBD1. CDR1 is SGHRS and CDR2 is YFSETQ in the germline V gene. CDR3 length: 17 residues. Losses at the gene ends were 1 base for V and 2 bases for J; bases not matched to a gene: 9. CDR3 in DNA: TGCGCCAGCAGCTTGTTGGGAACAGGGGTTCCCAAAAACATTCAGTACTTC. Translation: CASSLLGTGVPKNIQYF.

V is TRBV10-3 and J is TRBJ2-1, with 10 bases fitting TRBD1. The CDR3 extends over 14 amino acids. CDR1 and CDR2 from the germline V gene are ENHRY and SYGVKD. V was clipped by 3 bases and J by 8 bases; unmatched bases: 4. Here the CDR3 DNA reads TGTGCCATCAGTGAAGGGGACAGGGGCGATGAGCAGTTCTTC. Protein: CAISEGDRGDEQFF.